This record looks at one T cell receptor beta chain sequence and its context. These data are taken from a study of blood T cell repertoires in COVID-19. Study-wide context: COVID-19 samples from acute and convalescent phases originated in the United States, Italy and Spain. Nucleic acid was either cDNA or gDNA, and it came from T cells, B-cell-depleted T cells, or PBMCs.

As originally analysed: Using reference gene primer amplification, nucleated cell counts were estimated. Using immunoSEQ multiplex PCR, the repertoire was profiled, and TCRdb retains in-frame clones only, with some absent. From that table come the V and J calls and clone size; the DNA was used to work out D and trimming. Of about 120,000 clones in the sample, over 75% are singletons; the top ten hold around 4.2%. The V end was cut by 0 bases, the J end by 2 bases, with 8 bases between. The CDR3 totals 15 residues. Germline-derived CDR1 and CDR2 are ENHRY and SYGVKD. Sequenced material: peripheral blood. The chain is built from TRBV10-3 and TRBJ1-5; D perhaps matches TRBD1 (5 bases). The sequence was collected from a man between 60 and 75 years old with acute or convalescent COVID-19. CDR3: CAISESEQGNQPQHF. The DNA for the CDR3 is TGTGCCATCAGTGAGTCGGAACAGGGCAATCAGCCCCAGCATTTT.